Reported below is one TCR beta chain. Antigen: not known. Healthy HIV-negative adults without recent acute infections or vaccinations served as donors. TCRdb keeps only in-frame clones here, not all; method: immunoSEQ multiplex PCR. In the table there are some 1,600,000 clones, nearly 99% of which are singletons. Germline assignment: CDR1 LNHDA and CDR2 SQIVND (reference sequence). This CDR3 is built from 17 residues. J was trimmed by 3 bases and V by 1 base; bases with no gene match: 11. This entry is derived from a study of shared clonotypes between healthy human individuals. Findings and limits, study-wide: Only blood was sampled; tissue repertoires likely differ. Genetic and exposure-history diversity was limited by the small donor number.

V is TRBV19 and J is TRBJ2-7; 8 bases line up with TRBD1. Sequencing was performed on naive CD4+ T cells sorted from blood. Subset here: CD45RA+ positively selected. The TCR originated in a man under 40 in good health. In DNA form, the CDR3 reads TGTGCCAGTAGTATAGTCAGGGGGCGAGGTCTCTTCTACGAGCAGTACTTC. Translated: CASSIVRGRGLFYEQYF.